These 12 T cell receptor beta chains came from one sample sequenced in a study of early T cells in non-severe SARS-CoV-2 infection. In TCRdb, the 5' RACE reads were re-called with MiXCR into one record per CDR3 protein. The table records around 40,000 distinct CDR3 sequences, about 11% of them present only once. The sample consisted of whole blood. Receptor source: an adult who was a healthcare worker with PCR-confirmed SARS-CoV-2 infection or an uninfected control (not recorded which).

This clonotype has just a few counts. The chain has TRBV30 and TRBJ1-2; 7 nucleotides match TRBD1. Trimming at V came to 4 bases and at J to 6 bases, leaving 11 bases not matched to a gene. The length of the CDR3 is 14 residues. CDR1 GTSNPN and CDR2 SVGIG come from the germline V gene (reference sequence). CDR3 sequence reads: CAWTPTGPHNGYTF. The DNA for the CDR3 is TGTGCCTGGACCCCGACAGGGCCCCATAATGGCTACACCTTC. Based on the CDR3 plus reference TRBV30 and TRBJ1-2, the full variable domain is SQTIHQWPATLVQPVGSPLSLECTVEGTSNPNLYWYRQAAGRGLQLLFYSVGIGQISSEVPQNLSASRPQDRQFILSSKKLLLSDSGFYLCAWTPTGPHNGYTFGSGTRLTVV.

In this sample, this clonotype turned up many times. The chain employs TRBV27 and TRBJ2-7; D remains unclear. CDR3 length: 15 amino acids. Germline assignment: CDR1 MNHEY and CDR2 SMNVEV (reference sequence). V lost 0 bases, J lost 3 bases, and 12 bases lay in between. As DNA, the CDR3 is TGTGCCAGCAGTTTATCACGGGTAACCCTCTACGAGCAGTACTTC. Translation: CASSLSRVTLYEQYF.

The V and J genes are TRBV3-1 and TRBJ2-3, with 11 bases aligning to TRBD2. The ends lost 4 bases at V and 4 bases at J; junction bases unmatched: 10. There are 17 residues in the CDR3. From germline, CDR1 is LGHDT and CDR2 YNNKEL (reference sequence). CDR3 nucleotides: TGTGCCAGCAGCCGAAGCGCGGGACTAGCGGCCCCAGATACGCAGTATTTT. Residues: CASSRSAGLAAPDTQYF.

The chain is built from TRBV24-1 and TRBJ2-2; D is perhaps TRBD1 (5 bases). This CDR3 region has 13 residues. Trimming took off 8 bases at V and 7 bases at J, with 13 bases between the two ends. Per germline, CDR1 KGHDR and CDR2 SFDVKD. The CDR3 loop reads CATTRPGIGELFF. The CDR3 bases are TGTGCCACCACCAGGCCAGGGATCGGGGAGCTGTTTTTT.

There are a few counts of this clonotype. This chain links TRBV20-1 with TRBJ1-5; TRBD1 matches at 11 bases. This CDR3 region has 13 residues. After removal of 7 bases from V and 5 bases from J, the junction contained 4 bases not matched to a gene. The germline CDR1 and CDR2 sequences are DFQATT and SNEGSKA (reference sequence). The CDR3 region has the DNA TGCAGTGTGCCGGGACAGGGGGATCAGCCCCAGCATTTT. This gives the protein CSVPGQGDQPQHF.

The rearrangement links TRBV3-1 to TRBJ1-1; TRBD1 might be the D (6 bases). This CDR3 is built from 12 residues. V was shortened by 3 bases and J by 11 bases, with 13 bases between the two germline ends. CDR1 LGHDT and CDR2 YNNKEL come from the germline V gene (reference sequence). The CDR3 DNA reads TGTGCCAGCAGCCATCGGGGGGCTGGGGCTTTCTTT. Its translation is CASSHRGAGAFF.

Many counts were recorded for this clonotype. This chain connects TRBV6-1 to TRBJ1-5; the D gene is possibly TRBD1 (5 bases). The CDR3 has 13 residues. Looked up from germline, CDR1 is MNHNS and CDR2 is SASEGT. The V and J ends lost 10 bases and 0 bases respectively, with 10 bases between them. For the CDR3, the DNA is TGTGCCATCGCAACAGGTAGCAATCAGCCCCAGCATTTT. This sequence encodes CAIATGSNQPQHF.

CDR3 amino acids: CASSQKRSQGEQYF. The CDR3 bases are TGTGCCAGCAGCCAGAAGCGGTCGCAAGGGGAGCAGTACTTC. The rearrangement uses TRBV6-1 and TRBJ2-7; D perhaps matches TRBD2 (5 bases). Trimming shortened V by 6 bases and J by 7 bases, and 19 bases separated the two germline ends. The CDR3 has 14 amino acids. Germline V gene lookup returns CDR1 MNHNS and CDR2 SASEGT.

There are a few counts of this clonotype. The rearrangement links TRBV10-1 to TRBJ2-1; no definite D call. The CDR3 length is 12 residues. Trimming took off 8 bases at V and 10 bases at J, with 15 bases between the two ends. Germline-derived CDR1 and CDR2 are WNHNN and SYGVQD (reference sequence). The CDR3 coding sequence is TGCGCCAGCGGAACATATGAGGAGGAGCAGTTCTTC. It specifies CASGTYEEEQFF.

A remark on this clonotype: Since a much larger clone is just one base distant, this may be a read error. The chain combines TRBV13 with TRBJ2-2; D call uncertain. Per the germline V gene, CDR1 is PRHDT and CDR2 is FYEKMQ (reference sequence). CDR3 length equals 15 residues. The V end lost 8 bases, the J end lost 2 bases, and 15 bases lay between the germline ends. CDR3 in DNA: TGTGCCAGCGGCAAGATACCTTTCAACACCGGGGAGCTGTTTTTT. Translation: CASGKIPFNTGELFF.

CDR3 coding DNA: TGTGCCAGCAGCCCGGGACAGATAGAAGAGACCCAGTACTTC. It codes for CASSPGQIEETQYF. This sequence joins TRBV11-3 and TRBJ2-5, with 7 bases lining up with TRBD1. After removal of 5 bases from V and 3 bases from J, the junction contained 6 bases not matched to a gene. Germline lookup yields CDR1 SGHNT and CDR2 YENEEA. The CDR3 is 14 amino acids.

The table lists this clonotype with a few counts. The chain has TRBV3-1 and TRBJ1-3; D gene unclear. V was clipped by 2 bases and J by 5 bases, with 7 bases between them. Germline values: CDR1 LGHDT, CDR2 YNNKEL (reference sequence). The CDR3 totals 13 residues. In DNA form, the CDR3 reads TGTGCCAGCAGCCAACAGGAAAGAAACACCATATATTTT. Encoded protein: CASSQQERNTIYF.